Below, 32 T cell receptor beta chains from the same sample are listed, as sequenced in a study of cytomegalovirus exposure and HLA in healthy donors. The method was immunoSEQ multiplex PCR; TCRdb's version includes in-frame clones alone and lacks a portion of them. Here the sample spans 130,000 or so clones, roughly 86% being singletons. The specimen was PBMCs. The receptor set was obtained from a man aged 25-45 years in good health and CMV-seronegative.

The chain uses TRBV7-9 and TRBJ2-3, with 9 positions matching TRBD2. The germline V gene encodes CDR1 SEHNR and CDR2 FQNEAQ (reference sequence). V lost 5 bases and J lost 5; bases outside the gene matches: 11. This CDR3 is 16 amino acids long. The CDR3 DNA follows: TGTGCCAGCAGCCCGGTGGCGGGGGGGCAACAAGATACGCAGTATTTT. Protein: CASSPVAGGQQDTQYF. The full variable domain, its missing parts supplied by reference TRBV7-9 and TRBJ2-3, is DTGVSQNPRHKITKRGQNVTFRCDPISEHNRLYWYRQTLGQGPEFLTYFQNEAQLEKSRLLSDRFSAERPKGSFSTLEIQRTEQGDSAMYLCASSPVAGGQQDTQYFGPGTRLTVL.

The rearrangement links TRBV9 to TRBJ2-1; possible D gene TRBD2, 6 bases. Between the trimmed V and J ends, which lost 5 bases and 10 bases, there was a span of 19 bases. Germline V gene data show CDR1 as SGDLS and CDR2 as YYNGEE. CDR3 size: 14 residues. The CDR3, as DNA: TGTGCCAGCAGTGGGGGTAGCGGAACAAGGGAGCAGTTCTTC. Translating it yields CASSGGSGTREQFF.

The rearrangement uses TRBV5-1 and TRBJ1-3, with a weak D call TRBD1 (5 bases). V dropped 4 bases and J dropped 0 bases, with 14 bases sitting between them. The CDR3 has 16 amino acids. In germline, CDR1 is SGHRS, CDR2 YFSETQ. This chain's CDR3 is CASSASGLNSGNTIYF. The CDR3 DNA reads TGCGCCAGCAGCGCCTCGGGACTGAACTCTGGAAACACCATATATTTT. Full variable domain (rest looked up from reference TRBV5-1 and TRBJ1-3): KAGVTQTPRYLIKTRGQQVTLSCSPISGHRSVSWYQQTPGQGLQFLFEYFSETQRNKGNFPGRFSGRQFSNSRSEMNVSTLELGDSALYLCASSASGLNSGNTIYFGEGSWLTVV.

The chain uses TRBV4-3 and TRBJ2-1; TRBD1 matches at 9 bases. V gave up 3 bases and J gave up 6 bases; unmatched junction bases: 9. The CDR3 loop spans 16 amino acids. Germline V gene lookup returns CDR1 LGHNA and CDR2 YSLEER. Here the CDR3 reads CASSQLPGQGPNEQFF. As DNA, the CDR3 is TGCGCCAGCAGCCAGCTCCCGGGACAGGGTCCCAATGAGCAGTTCTTC.

The genes are TRBV19 and TRBJ2-6; 7 bases fit TRBD1. The ends lost 5 bases at V and 3 bases at J; junction bases unmatched: 7. Germline V gene data show CDR1 as LNHDA and CDR2 as SQIVND (reference sequence). The CDR3 has 16 amino acids. The DNA for the CDR3 is TGTGCCAGTAGTTCGCAGGGGACAGTTGGGGCCAACGTCCTGACTTTC. This translates into CASSSQGTVGANVLTF.

This sequence joins TRBV5-1 and TRBJ1-6; 11 bases map to TRBD1. The germline V gene encodes CDR1 SGHRS and CDR2 YFSETQ. The CDR3 has 19 residues. V shed 1 base and J 7 bases; nucleotides not matched to a gene: 13. The CDR3 DNA sequence: TGCGCCAGCAGCTTGTTGGCTCCGGGACAGGGGGTTGAAAATTCACCCCTCCACTTT. Translated: CASSLLAPGQGVENSPLHF.

The chain has TRBV29-1 and TRBJ2-3; 8 bases are shared with TRBD1. Germline CDR1 SQVTM, CDR2 ANQGSEA. The CDR3 runs to 12 residues. V trimming: 5 bases; J trimming: 9 bases; junction bases outside the gene matches: 7. CDR3 amino acids: CSVRWQGATQYF. In DNA form, the CDR3 reads TGCAGCGTTCGATGGCAGGGGGCAACGCAGTATTTT.

The chain recombines TRBV14 with TRBJ2-7, with D possibly matching TRBD1 (5 bases). Looked up from germline, CDR1 is SGHDN and CDR2 is FVKESK. V shed 3 bases and J shed 5 bases, with 14 bases lying between them. The CDR3 has 14 amino acids. The CDR3 DNA sequence: TGTGCCAGCAGCCAGTCGACAGCTTTTAACGAGCAGTACTTC. Translation: CASSQSTAFNEQYF.

The genes are TRBV29-1 and TRBJ1-2; 8 bases fit TRBD1. This CDR3 spans 15 amino acids. The V gene's germline CDR1 is SQVTM and CDR2 ANQGSEA. The junction had 12 bases not matched to a gene; V was cut back by 4 bases and J by 5 bases. The CDR3 region has the DNA TGCAGCGTTGGGGACAGGCTGGGGGCTTCTTATGGCTACACCTTC. Its translation: CSVGDRLGASYGYTF.

The J gene is TRBJ1-2, the V gene TRBV2; 10 nucleotides match TRBD1. Germline V CDR1 and CDR2: SNHLY, FYNNEI. This CDR3 has 13 residues. The junction had 7 bases not matched to a gene; V was cut back by 7 bases and J by 8 bases. The CDR3 coding sequence is TGTGCCAGCATCCCGGGACAGGGGAACGGCTACACCTTC. It codes for CASIPGQGNGYTF.

The chain employs TRBV4-1 and TRBJ2-1; 8 nucleotides line up with TRBD1. Unmatched junction bases numbered 5, after V lost 1 base and J lost 3 bases. Germline lookup yields CDR1 MGHRA and CDR2 YSYEKL. CDR3 length: 16 residues. The CDR3, as DNA: TGCGCCAGCAGCCAAGTCGGGGGACAGGTCTACAATGAGCAGTTCTTC. This sequence encodes CASSQVGGQVYNEQFF.

This clone was observed a few times. The genes are TRBV6-1 and TRBJ2-5, with D possibly TRBD1 on 8 matching bases. This CDR3 has 14 amino acids. V was shortened by 8 bases and J by 1 base, with 14 bases between the two germline ends. Germline loops: CDR1 MNHNS, CDR2 SASEGT. This CDR3 reads CASGQGGGQETQYF. CDR3 in DNA: TGTGCCAGCGGACAGGGAGGGGGCCAAGAGACCCAGTACTTC.

The J gene is TRBJ2-2, the V gene TRBV5-5, with 7 bases fitting TRBD1. The length of the CDR3 is 16 residues. Trimming removed 4 bases from V and 1 base from J; junction bases left unmatched: 7. Germline V gene lookup returns CDR1 SGHKS and CDR2 YYEKEE (reference sequence). The CDR3 coding sequence is TGTGCCAGCAGCGCGACCGGGACAGTGAACACCGGGGAGCTGTTTTTT. Translating gives CASSATGTVNTGELFF.

This rearrangement joins TRBV7-9 to TRBJ1-5, with 9 nucleotides matching TRBD1. This CDR3 has 15 residues. Germline V lookup: CDR1 SEHNR, CDR2 FQNEAQ (reference sequence). J gave up 4 bases and V 5 bases, and 6 bases lay outside the gene matches. Here the CDR3 DNA reads TGTGCCAGCAGCATGACAGGGGGATCAAATCAGCCCCAGCATTTT. It is translated as CASSMTGGSNQPQHF.

In this sample, this clone turned up once. The chain combines TRBV15 with TRBJ1-2; possibly TRBD1 for D (5 bases). V shed 0 bases and J shed 6 bases, with 11 bases lying between them. CDR1 LNHNV and CDR2 YYDKDF come from the germline V gene (reference sequence). This CDR3 has 14 residues. The CDR3 sequence is CATSRDPGNHGYTF. The CDR3 DNA follows: TGTGCCACCAGCAGAGATCCAGGGAACCATGGCTACACCTTC.

The chain joins TRBV19 to TRBJ2-7, with D possibly TRBD2 on 5 matching bases. CDR1 and CDR2 (germline): LNHDA, SQIVND (reference sequence). There are 14 residues in the CDR3. Trimming cost V 6 bases and J 7 bases, with 19 bases left between them. In nucleotides, the CDR3 is TGTGCCAGTAGGGCGGAGCTTGAGTCGGGGGAGCAGTACTTC. Protein sequence: CASRAELESGEQYF.

The V gene is TRBV28, the J gene TRBJ1-3, with 9 nucleotides matching TRBD1. The V gene end was trimmed by 7 bases and the J gene end by 0 bases; junction bases not matched to a gene: 10. Germline-derived CDR1 and CDR2 are MDHEN and SYDVKM. The CDR3 loop spans 17 amino acids. The CDR3 nucleotides read TGTGCCAGCATAGGTCGGGACAGGGCTCACTCTGGAAACACCATATATTTT. Translated: CASIGRDRAHSGNTIYF.

CDR3 region: CASRDRDSSTDTQYF. The CDR3 region has the DNA TGTGCCAGCAGGGATCGGGACTCTAGCACAGATACGCAGTATTTT. The V gene is TRBV2, the J gene TRBJ2-3; a weak D match, TRBD2 (6 bases). The CDR3 is 15 residues long. Between the trimmed V and J ends, which lost 6 bases and 0 bases, there was a span of 13 bases. Per the germline V gene, CDR1 is SNHLY and CDR2 is FYNNEI. The full variable domain, its missing parts supplied by reference TRBV2 and TRBJ2-3, is EPEVTQTPSHQVTQMGQEVILRCVPISNHLYFYWYRQILGQKVEFLVSFYNNEISEKSEIFDDQFSVERPDGSNFTLKIRSTKLEDSAMYFCASRDRDSSTDTQYFGPGTRLTVL.

The rearrangement uses TRBV5-1 and TRBJ1-4; 7 bases align to TRBD1. Germline CDR1 reads SGHRS; CDR2 reads YFSETQ. The CDR3 covers 15 residues. Trimming removed 4 bases from V and 8 bases from J; junction bases left unmatched: 11. In nucleotides, the CDR3 is TGCGCCAGCAGCGTCAAGGGGGCCCTATTAGAAAAACTGTTTTTT. Protein sequence: CASSVKGALLEKLFF.

This chain connects TRBV27 to TRBJ2-2; 7 nucleotides match TRBD2. V lost 2 bases and J lost 3; bases outside the gene matches: 3. CDR3 size: 15 residues. Germline loops: CDR1 MNHEY, CDR2 SMNVEV (reference sequence). CDR3 residues: CASSLGLVYTGELFF. The CDR3 DNA is TGTGCCAGCAGTTTAGGACTAGTTTACACCGGGGAGCTGTTTTTT.

The chain joins TRBV28 to TRBJ2-7; TRBD1 matches 11 bases. The ends lost 6 bases at V and 3 bases at J; junction bases unmatched: 4. The CDR3 runs to 14 residues. Germline V CDR1 and CDR2: MDHEN, SYDVKM. CDR3 nucleotide sequence: TGTGCCAGCAGCGGACAGGGGGCCTTCTACGAGCAGTACTTC. Residues: CASSGQGAFYEQYF.

The chain combines TRBV7-8 with TRBJ1-6, with 7 nucleotides matching TRBD1. The trim removed 1 base at V and 7 bases at J, leaving 4 bases unmatched. The CDR3 runs to 15 residues. The V gene's germline CDR1 is SGHVS and CDR2 FQNEAQ. DNA for the CDR3: TGTGCCAGCAGCTTAGAGGGACAGACAAATTCACCCCTCCACTTT. Its translation: CASSLEGQTNSPLHF.

This chain links TRBV15 with TRBJ1-2, with D perhaps TRBD1 (5 bases). The CDR3 sequence is 14 residues long. With 5 bases removed from V and 8 bases from J, the gap between germline ends came to 18 bases. Germline CDR1 is LNHNV and CDR2 is YYDKDF (reference sequence). The DNA for the CDR3 is TGTGCCACCAGCCCCCGGCGGGGCGGTGTGGGCTACACCTTC. Its protein is CATSPRRGGVGYTF.

The rearrangement uses TRBV7-2 and TRBJ1-2, with 7 bases aligning to TRBD1. The CDR3 sequence is 15 residues long. J was trimmed by 4 bases and V by 4 bases; bases with no gene match: 9. CDR1 is SGHTA and CDR2 is FQGNSA in the germline V gene. The CDR3 loop is CASSSYLTGSYGYTF. The CDR3 DNA sequence: TGTGCCAGCAGCTCCTACTTGACAGGGAGCTATGGCTACACCTTC.

This chain links TRBV28 with TRBJ2-7; 10 nucleotides agree with TRBD1. The junction had 7 bases not matched to a gene; V was cut back by 0 bases and J by 5 bases. CDR1 is MDHEN, CDR2 SYDVKM, per germline. CDR3 length: 16 residues. CDR3 residues: CASSLWGRGQGDEQYF. The CDR3, as DNA: TGTGCCAGCAGTTTATGGGGAAGAGGACAGGGGGACGAGCAGTACTTC.

CDR3 protein: CASSVTGIRAEAFF. The CDR3 DNA follows: TGTGCCAGCAGCGTAACAGGGATCCGGGCTGAAGCTTTCTTT. The chain uses TRBV7-2 and TRBJ1-1; tentatively, D is TRBD1 (6 bases). Trimming left V 5 bases short and J 6 bases short, with 16 bases between. The germline gives CDR1 SGHTA, CDR2 FQGNSA. The CDR3 totals 14 residues.

V and J are TRBV5-6 and TRBJ2-3; 9 bases are a match to TRBD1. The V and J ends lost 2 bases and 1 base, in that order; junction bases with no gene match: 2. In germline, CDR1 is SGHDT, CDR2 YYEEEE. The CDR3 sequence is 15 residues long. The CDR3 DNA reads TGTGCCAGCAGCTTAAGGACAGGGGGCACAGATACGCAGTATTTT. Residues: CASSLRTGGTDTQYF.

The chain recombines TRBV9 with TRBJ1-4; D unclear. Germline CDR1 SGDLS, CDR2 YYNGEE. This CDR3 has 15 residues. Trimming took 4 bases from V and 0 from J, leaving 10 bases between them. The CDR3 spells CASSPEASTNEKLFF. In nucleotides, the CDR3 is TGTGCCAGCAGCCCCGAAGCTTCAACTAATGAAAAACTGTTTTTT.

This clone was seen only once. The V gene is TRBV7-9, the J gene TRBJ1-2; D ambiguous. The CDR3 runs to 15 residues. Trimming removed 5 bases from V and 6 bases from J, with 19 bases in between. The germline gives CDR1 SEHNR, CDR2 FQNEAQ (reference sequence). CDR3 DNA: TGTGCCAGCAGCCCTACCGGGGAAGGGAGGCATGGCTACACCTTC. Translated: CASSPTGEGRHGYTF.

V and J are TRBV9 and TRBJ1-6; D is possibly TRBD1 (6 bases). The CDR3 spans 16 residues. Trimming shortened V by 0 bases and J by 3 bases, and 10 bases separated the two germline ends. Germline CDR1 and CDR2: SGDLS and YYNGEE. CDR3 residues: CASSVGTEGYNSPLHF. As DNA, the CDR3 is TGTGCCAGCAGCGTAGGGACAGAAGGCTATAATTCACCCCTCCACTTT.

The chain is built from TRBV13 and TRBJ1-2; 11 positions agree with TRBD1. Unmatched junction bases numbered 3, after V lost 3 bases and J lost 0 bases. The CDR3 is 16 amino acids. Per germline, CDR1 PRHDT and CDR2 FYEKMQ (reference sequence). CDR3 coding DNA: TGTGCCAGCAGCTTCGGGGGACAGGGGGCTAACTATGGCTACACCTTC. Its protein product is CASSFGGQGANYGYTF.

The V gene is TRBV27, the J gene TRBJ1-1, with D perhaps TRBD1 (5 bases). V was cut by 5 bases and J by 4 bases, with 14 bases left in between. CDR1 is MNHEY, CDR2 SMNVEV, per germline (reference sequence). CDR3 size: 14 residues. The CDR3: CASSPRGFGTEAFF. In DNA form, the CDR3 reads TGTGCCAGCAGTCCCCGGGGGTTTGGCACTGAAGCTTTCTTT.